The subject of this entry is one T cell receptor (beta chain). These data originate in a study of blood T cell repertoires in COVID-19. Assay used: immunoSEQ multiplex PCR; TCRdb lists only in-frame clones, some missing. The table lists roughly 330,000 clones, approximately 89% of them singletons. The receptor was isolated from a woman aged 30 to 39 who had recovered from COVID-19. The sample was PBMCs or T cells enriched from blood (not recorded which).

The CDR3 bases are TGCGCCAGCAGCTTGACCAGGGAATCCCCCCTCCACTTT. Its protein is CASSLTRESPLHF. V and J are TRBV5-1 and TRBJ1-6, with D tentatively TRBD1 (5 bases). The CDR3 length is 13 residues. Germline loops: CDR1 SGHRS, CDR2 YFSETQ. The V and J ends lost 1 base and 13 bases respectively, with 12 bases between them.